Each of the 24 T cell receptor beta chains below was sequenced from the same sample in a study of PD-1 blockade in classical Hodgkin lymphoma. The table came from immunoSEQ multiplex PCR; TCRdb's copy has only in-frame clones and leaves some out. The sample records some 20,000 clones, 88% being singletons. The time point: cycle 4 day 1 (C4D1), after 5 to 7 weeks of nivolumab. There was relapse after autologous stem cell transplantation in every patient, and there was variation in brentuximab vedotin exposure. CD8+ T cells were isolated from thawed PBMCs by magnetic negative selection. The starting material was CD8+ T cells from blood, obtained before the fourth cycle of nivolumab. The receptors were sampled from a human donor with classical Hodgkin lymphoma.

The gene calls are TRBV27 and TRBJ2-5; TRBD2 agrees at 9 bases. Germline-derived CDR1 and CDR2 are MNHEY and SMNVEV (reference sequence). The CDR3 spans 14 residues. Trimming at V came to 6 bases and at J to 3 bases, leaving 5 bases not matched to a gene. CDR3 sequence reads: CASSRGTSKETQYF. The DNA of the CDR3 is TGTGCCAGCAGCCGGGGGACTAGCAAAGAGACCCAGTACTTC.

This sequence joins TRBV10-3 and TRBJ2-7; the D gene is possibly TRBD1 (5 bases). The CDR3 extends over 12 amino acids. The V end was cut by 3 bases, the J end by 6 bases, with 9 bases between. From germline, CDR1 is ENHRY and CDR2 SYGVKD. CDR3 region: CAISEGALEQYF. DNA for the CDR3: TGTGCCATCAGTGAAGGGGCTCTCGAGCAGTACTTC.

CDR3 nucleotide sequence: TGTGCCAGCTCACCATTCGACAGGGCCTACTACGAGCAGTACTTC. Translating it yields CASSPFDRAYYEQYF. The rearrangement joins TRBV18 to TRBJ2-7; 7 bases match TRBD1. The CDR3 extends over 15 amino acids. Germline V CDR1 and CDR2: KGHSH, LQKENI. V lost 2 bases, J lost 3 bases, and 7 bases stayed unmatched.

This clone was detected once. CDR3 DNA sequence: TGTGCCAGCAGCTGGGGCTCCAGCAATCAGCCCCAGCATTTT. This encodes CASSWGSSNQPQHF. The chain links TRBV5-6 to TRBJ1-5; TRBD1 might be the D (5 bases). The CDR3 consists of 14 residues. Germline-derived CDR1 and CDR2 are SGHDT and YYEEEE. Between the trimmed V and J ends, which lost 3 bases and 1 base, there was a span of 8 bases.

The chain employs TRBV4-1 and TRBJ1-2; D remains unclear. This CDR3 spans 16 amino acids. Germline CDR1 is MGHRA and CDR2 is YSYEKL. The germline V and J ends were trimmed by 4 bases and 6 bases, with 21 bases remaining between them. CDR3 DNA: TGCGCCAGCAGCCTTAACCTCGGACGGGCCCAAAATGGCTACACCTTC. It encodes CASSLNLGRAQNGYTF.

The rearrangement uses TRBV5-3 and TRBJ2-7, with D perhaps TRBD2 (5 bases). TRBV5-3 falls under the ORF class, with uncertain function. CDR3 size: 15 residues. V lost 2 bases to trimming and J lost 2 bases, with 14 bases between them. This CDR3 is CARSLGGGLPYEQYF. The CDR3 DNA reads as TGTGCCAGAAGCTTAGGTGGAGGCTTACCCTACGAGCAGTACTTC.

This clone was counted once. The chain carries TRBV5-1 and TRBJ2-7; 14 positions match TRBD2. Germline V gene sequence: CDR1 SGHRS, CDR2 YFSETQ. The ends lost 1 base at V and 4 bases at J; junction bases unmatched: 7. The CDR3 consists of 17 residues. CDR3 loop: CASSLTGLAGDGYEQYF. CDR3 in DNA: TGCGCCAGCAGCTTGACGGGACTAGCGGGAGACGGGTACGAGCAGTACTTC.

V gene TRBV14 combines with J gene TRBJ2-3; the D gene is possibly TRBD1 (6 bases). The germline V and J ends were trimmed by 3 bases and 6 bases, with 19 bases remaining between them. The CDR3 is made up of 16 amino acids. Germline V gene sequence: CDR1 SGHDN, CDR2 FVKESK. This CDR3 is CASSHIQTGPRDTQYF. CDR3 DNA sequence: TGTGCCAGCAGCCACATTCAGACAGGCCCCCGGGATACGCAGTATTTT. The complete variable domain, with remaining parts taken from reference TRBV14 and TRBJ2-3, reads EAGVTQFPSHSVIEKGQTVTLRCDPISGHDNLYWYRRVMGKEIKFLLHFVKESKQDESGMPNNRFLAERTGGTYSTLKVQPAELEDSGVYFCASSHIQTGPRDTQYFGPGTRLTVL.

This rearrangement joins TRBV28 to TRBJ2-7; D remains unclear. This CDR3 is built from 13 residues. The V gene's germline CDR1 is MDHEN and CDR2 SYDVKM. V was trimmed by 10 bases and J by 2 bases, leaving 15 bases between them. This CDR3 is CATGVWQTYEQYF. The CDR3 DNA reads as TGTGCCACCGGAGTGTGGCAGACCTACGAGCAGTACTTC.

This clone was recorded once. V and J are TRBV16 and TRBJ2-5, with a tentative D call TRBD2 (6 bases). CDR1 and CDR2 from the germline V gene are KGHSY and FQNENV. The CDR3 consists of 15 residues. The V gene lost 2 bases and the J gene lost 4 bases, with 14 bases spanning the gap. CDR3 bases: TGTGCCAGCAGCCAACCCCGGGGAGGAGGAGAGACCCAGTACTTC. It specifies CASSQPRGGGETQYF. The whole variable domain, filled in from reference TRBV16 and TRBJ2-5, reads GEEVAQTPKHLVRGEGQKAKLYCAPIKGHSYVFWYQQVLKNEFKFLISFQNENVFDETGMPKERFSAKCLPNSPCSLEIQATKLEDSAVYFCASSQPRGGGETQYFGPGTRLLVL.

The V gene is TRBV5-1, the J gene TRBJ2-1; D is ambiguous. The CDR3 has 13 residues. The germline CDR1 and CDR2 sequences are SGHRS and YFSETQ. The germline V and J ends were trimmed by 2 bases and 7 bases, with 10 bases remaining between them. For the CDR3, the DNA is TGCGCCAGCAGCTTTCACAGTAGTAATGAGCAGTTCTTC. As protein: CASSFHSSNEQFF.

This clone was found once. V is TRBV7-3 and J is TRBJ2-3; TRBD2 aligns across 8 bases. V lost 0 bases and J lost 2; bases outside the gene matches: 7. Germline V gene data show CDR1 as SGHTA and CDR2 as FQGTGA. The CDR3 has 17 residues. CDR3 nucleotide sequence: TGTGCCAGCAGCTTAACGCTAGCGGGCCAAATCACAGATACGCAGTATTTT. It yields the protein CASSLTLAGQITDTQYF.

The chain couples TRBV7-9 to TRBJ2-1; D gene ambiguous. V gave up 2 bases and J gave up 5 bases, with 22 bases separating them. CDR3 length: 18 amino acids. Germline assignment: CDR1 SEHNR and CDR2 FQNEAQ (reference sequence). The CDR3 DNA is TGTGCCAGCAGCTTATTCGCCAGGAGTGAAGGCTATAACAATGAGCAGTTCTTC. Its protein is CASSLFARSEGYNNEQFF.

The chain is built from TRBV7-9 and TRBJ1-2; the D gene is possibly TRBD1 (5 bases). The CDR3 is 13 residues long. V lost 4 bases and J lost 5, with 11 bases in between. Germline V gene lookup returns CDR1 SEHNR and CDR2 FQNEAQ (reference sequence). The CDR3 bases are TGTGCCAGCAGCTCCCTATCAGGGTATGGCTACACCTTC. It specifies CASSSLSGYGYTF. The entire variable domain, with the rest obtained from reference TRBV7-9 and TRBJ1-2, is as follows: DTGVSQNPRHKITKRGQNVTFRCDPISEHNRLYWYRQTLGQGPEFLTYFQNEAQLEKSRLLSDRFSAERPKGSFSTLEIQRTEQGDSAMYLCASSSLSGYGYTFGSGTRLTVV.

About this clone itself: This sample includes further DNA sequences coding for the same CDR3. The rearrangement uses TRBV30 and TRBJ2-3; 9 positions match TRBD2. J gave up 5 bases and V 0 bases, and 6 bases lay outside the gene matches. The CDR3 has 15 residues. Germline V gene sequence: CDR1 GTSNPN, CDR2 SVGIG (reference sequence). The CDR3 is CAWSVSAGGGDTQYF. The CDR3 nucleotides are TGTGCCTGGAGTGTATCAGCGGGAGGTGGAGATACGCAGTATTTT.

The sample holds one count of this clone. The CDR3 sequence: CASSFRGRTDGYTF. DNA for the CDR3: TGTGCCAGCAGTTTCAGGGGGAGAACGGATGGCTACACCTTC. The rearrangement links TRBV27 to TRBJ1-2, with 7 bases aligning to TRBD1. Germline values: CDR1 MNHEY, CDR2 SMNVEV (reference sequence). The CDR3 covers 14 residues. V lost 3 bases to trimming and J lost 6 bases; unmatched junction nucleotides: 7.

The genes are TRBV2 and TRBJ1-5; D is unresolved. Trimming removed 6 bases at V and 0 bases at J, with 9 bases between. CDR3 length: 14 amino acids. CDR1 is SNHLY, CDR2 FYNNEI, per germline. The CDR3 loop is CASRAGPSNQPQHF. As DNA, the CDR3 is TGTGCCAGCAGGGCAGGCCCTAGCAATCAGCCCCAGCATTTT.

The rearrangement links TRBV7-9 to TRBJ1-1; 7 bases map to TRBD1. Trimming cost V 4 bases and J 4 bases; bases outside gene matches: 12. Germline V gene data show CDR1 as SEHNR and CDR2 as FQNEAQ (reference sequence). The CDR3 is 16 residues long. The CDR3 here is CASSSQSGGVGTEAFF. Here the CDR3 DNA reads TGTGCCAGCAGCTCCCAGTCAGGGGGGGTGGGCACTGAAGCTTTCTTT.

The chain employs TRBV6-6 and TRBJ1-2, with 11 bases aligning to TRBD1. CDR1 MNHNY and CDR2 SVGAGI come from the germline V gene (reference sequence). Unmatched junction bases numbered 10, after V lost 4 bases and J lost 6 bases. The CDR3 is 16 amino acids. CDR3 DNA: TGTGCCAGCAGTTTTCCCATGGGACAGGGGGATAATGGCTACACCTTC. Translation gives CASSFPMGQGDNGYTF.

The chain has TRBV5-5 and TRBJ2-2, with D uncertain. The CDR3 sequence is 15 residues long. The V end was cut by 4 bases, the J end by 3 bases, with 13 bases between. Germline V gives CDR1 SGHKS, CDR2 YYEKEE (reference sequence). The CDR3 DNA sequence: TGTGCCAGCAGCACCTATCTGGTAGACACCGGGGAGCTGTTTTTT. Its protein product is CASSTYLVDTGELFF.

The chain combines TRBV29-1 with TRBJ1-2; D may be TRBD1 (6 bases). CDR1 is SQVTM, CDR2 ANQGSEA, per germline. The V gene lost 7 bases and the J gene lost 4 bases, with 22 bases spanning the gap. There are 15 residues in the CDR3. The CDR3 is CSALGGGPMGYGYTF. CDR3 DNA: TGCAGCGCCCTGGGAGGGGGGCCCATGGGCTATGGCTACACCTTC.

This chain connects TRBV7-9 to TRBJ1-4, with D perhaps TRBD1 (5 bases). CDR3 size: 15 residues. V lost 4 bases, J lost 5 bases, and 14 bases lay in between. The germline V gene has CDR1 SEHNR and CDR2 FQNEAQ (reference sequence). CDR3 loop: CASSSPGTENEKLFF. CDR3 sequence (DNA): TGTGCCAGCAGCTCTCCCGGGACCGAGAATGAAAAACTGTTTTTT.

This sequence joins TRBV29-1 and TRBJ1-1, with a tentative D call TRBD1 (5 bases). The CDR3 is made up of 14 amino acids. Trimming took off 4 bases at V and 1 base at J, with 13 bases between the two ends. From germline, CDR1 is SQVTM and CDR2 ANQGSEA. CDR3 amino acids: CSVGGARQNTEAFF. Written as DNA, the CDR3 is TGCAGCGTTGGGGGCGCGCGGCAGAACACTGAAGCTTTCTTT.

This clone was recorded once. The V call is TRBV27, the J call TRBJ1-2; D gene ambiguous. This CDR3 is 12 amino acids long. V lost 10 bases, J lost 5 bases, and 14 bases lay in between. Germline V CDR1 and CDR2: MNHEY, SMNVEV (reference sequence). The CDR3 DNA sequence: TGTGCCACTACGGACCCGGAGTATGGCTACACCTTC. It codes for CATTDPEYGYTF.